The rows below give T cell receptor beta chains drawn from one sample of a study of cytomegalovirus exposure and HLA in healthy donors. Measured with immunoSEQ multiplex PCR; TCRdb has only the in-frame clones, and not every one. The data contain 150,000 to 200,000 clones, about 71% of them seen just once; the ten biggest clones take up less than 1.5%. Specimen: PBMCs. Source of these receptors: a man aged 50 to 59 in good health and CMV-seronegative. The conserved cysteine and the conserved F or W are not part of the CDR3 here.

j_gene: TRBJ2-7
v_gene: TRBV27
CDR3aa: ASSFGQAGHEQY

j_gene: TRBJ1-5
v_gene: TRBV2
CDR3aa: ASSEGTNSNQPQH

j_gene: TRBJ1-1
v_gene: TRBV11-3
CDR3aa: ASSPGTGKGDTEAF

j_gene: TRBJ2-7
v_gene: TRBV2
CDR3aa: ASSESGGGGYEQY

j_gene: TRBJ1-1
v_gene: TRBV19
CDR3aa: ASSIARQAEAF

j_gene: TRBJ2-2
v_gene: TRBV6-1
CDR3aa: ASSRTGDGELF

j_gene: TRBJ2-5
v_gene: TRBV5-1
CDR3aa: ASSLRRGVRQEETQY

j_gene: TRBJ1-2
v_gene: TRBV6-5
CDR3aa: ASNNGQIYGYT

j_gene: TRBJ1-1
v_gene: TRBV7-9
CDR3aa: ASSFADSRDTEAF

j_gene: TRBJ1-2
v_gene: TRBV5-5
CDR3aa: ASSQMDSHGYT

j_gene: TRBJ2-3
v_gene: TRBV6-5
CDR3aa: ASSYLSGGSTDTQY

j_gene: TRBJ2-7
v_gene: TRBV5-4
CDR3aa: ASSSGQGAYEQY

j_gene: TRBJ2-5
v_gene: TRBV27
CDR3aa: ASSSTPGGPETQY

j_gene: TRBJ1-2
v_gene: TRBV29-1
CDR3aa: SAGTGYGYT

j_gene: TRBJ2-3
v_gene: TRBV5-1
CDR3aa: ASSFPSGTGLDTQY

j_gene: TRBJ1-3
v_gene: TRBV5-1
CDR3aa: ASSQGQGWGSGNTIY

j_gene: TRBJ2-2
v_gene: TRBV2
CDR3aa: ASSEALARRGGRTGELF

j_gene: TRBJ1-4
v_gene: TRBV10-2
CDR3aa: ASRGGEKLF

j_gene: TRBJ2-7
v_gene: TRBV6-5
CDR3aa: ASSLNRAGREQY

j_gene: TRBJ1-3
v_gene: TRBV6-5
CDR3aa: ASRGTGYSGNTIY

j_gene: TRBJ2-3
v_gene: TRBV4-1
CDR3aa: ASSQGLTSGDPTDTQY

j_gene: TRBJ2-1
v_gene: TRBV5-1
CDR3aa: ASSLTGINEQF

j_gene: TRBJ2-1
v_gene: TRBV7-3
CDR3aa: ASSPSGGAGHNEQF

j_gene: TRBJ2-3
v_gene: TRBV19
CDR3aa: ASRPGLAADTQY

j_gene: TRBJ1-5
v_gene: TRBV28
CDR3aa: ASLLQGWGNQPQH

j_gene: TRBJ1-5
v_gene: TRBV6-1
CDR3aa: ASSRQGCQPQH

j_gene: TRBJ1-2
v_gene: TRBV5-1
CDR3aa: ASSLRDREVGYT